These 32 T cell receptor beta chains were all obtained from the same sample, sequenced in a study of cytomegalovirus exposure and HLA in healthy donors. 60 Vbeta and 13 Jbeta primers were used in PCR. Profiling relied on immunoSEQ multiplex PCR, and the TCRdb table lists in-frame clones only, not all of them. The sample shows 90,000 to 120,000 clones, roughly three fifths of them seen only once. The sequenced sample was PBMCs. The receptors here all came from a young man in good health and CMV-seropositive.

The CDR3 here is CASRWVGAGELFF. The CDR3 bases are TGCGCCAGCAGATGGGTCGGGGCCGGGGAGCTGTTTTTT. The rearrangement links TRBV4-1 to TRBJ2-2; D possibly corresponds to TRBD2 (5 bases). V was clipped by 6 bases and J by 6 bases, with 11 bases between them. Germline V gene lookup returns CDR1 MGHRA and CDR2 YSYEKL. CDR3 length: 13 amino acids.

The rearrangement uses TRBV6-5 and TRBJ2-5; 12 bases line up with TRBD2. V gave up 5 bases and J gave up 5 bases; unmatched junction bases: 6. CDR3 length equals 15 residues. Germline assignment: CDR1 MNHEY and CDR2 SVGAGI. As DNA, the CDR3 is TGTGCCAGCAGTAGCTCAGGACTAGCGGGGGAGACCCAGTACTTC. Translation: CASSSSGLAGETQYF.

The chain couples TRBV7-2 to TRBJ2-7, with D tentatively TRBD1 (7 bases). V was shortened by 5 bases and J by 0 bases, with 14 bases between the two germline ends. Germline CDR1 is SGHTA and CDR2 is FQGNSA. This CDR3 has 15 amino acids. The CDR3 sequence is CASSGRDSSSYEQYF. The CDR3 DNA is TGTGCCAGCAGCGGGCGGGACAGCAGCTCCTACGAGCAGTACTTC.

The V gene is TRBV7-8, the J gene TRBJ1-4, with D maybe TRBD1 (5 bases). Germline loops: CDR1 SGHVS, CDR2 FQNEAQ. The CDR3 loop spans 12 amino acids. V lost 2 bases and J lost 13, with 11 bases in between. The DNA for the CDR3 is TGTGCCAGCAGCTTACGGGGGTCGGCACTGTTTTTT. This sequence encodes CASSLRGSALFF.

This clone occurred a few times. This chain links TRBV7-9 with TRBJ1-1; D is ambiguous. V lost 4 bases to trimming and J lost 6 bases, with 9 bases between them. The CDR3 length is 12 residues. In germline, CDR1 is SEHNR, CDR2 FQNEAQ (reference sequence). This chain's CDR3 is CASSSTEPEAFF. CDR3 coding DNA: TGTGCCAGCAGCTCCACAGAGCCTGAAGCTTTCTTT.

There are a few counts of this clone. The chain carries TRBV6-1 and TRBJ2-7; TRBD1 matches 7 bases. CDR1 and CDR2 (germline): MNHNS, SASEGT. The CDR3 consists of 14 residues. V gave up 10 bases and J gave up 3 bases; unmatched junction bases: 12. CDR3 DNA sequence: TGTGCCACGAATCACAGGGGTCAGGACTACGAGCAGTACTTC. Its protein is CATNHRGQDYEQYF.

This chain uses TRBV10-2 with TRBJ2-7; 9 bases agree with TRBD2. Trimming cost V 2 bases and J 0 bases; bases outside gene matches: 2. Germline V gene lookup returns CDR1 WSHSY and CDR2 SAAADI. The CDR3 extends over 15 amino acids. Here the CDR3 DNA reads TGCGCCAGCAGTGAGCTAGCGGGGAGCTCCTACGAGCAGTACTTC. Translated, it gives CASSELAGSSYEQYF.

This clone was counted a few times. The chain is built from TRBV2 and TRBJ1-2, with a weak D call TRBD1 (6 bases). Germline V gene data show CDR1 as SNHLY and CDR2 as FYNNEI. The CDR3 spans 16 residues. Trimming left V 6 bases short and J 0 bases short, with 17 bases between. The CDR3 coding sequence is TGTGCCAGCAGGGGGGCCAGGGCGGTGACTAACTATGGCTACACCTTC. Protein product: CASRGARAVTNYGYTF.

The rearrangement joins TRBV7-3 to TRBJ2-1; 7 positions match TRBD1. CDR1 is SGHTA, CDR2 FQGTGA, per germline. The CDR3 has 16 residues. Trimming cost V 1 base and J 5 bases; bases outside gene matches: 8. The CDR3 loop reads CASSLSGTALNNEQFF. The CDR3 DNA follows: TGTGCCAGCAGCTTAAGTGGGACAGCACTTAACAATGAGCAGTTCTTC.

The chain has TRBV12-2 and TRBJ2-6; the table calls TRBD1, which could not be checked here. TRBV12-2 is shown as a pseudogene. This CDR3 is built from 20 residues. CDR3 protein: CASRSVNRWARNSGANVLTF. Written as DNA, the CDR3 is TGTGCAAGTCGCTCCGTAAACCGTTGGGCGAGAAACTCTGGGGCCAACGTCCTGACTTTC.

The rearrangement joins TRBV10-3 to TRBJ1-2; TRBD1 is a possible D gene (5 bases). CDR1 is ENHRY, CDR2 SYGVKD, per germline. This CDR3 contains 14 residues. V gave up 5 bases and J gave up 4 bases, with 14 bases separating them. CDR3 nucleotides: TGTGCCATCAGTACAGGTTTCTCCGGCTATGGCTACACCTTC. Encoded protein: CAISTGFSGYGYTF.

This clone occurred once. V is TRBV19 and J is TRBJ2-2; possibly TRBD1 for D (6 bases). Germline lookup yields CDR1 LNHDA and CDR2 SQIVND (reference sequence). Deletions cut 6 bases from V and 2 bases from J, with 10 bases between. CDR3 length: 14 residues. CDR3 nucleotide sequence: TGTGCCAGTAGCCCGACAGGCAACACCGGGGAGCTGTTTTTT. Translated: CASSPTGNTGELFF.

V is TRBV5-8 and J is TRBJ2-3, with 8 bases lining up with TRBD1. V gave up 5 bases and J gave up 4 bases; unmatched junction bases: 3. The germline V gene has CDR1 SGHTS and CDR2 YDEGEE. The length of the CDR3 is 13 residues. The CDR3 reads CASRVTGADTQYF. The CDR3 nucleotides read TGTGCCAGCAGGGTGACAGGGGCAGATACGCAGTATTTT.

This clone occurred a few times. The chain is built from TRBV27 and TRBJ2-5; 8 bases agree with TRBD2. The J call may be in error: the DNA end matches TRBJ2-7 better. CDR3 length: 14 amino acids. The germline gives CDR1 MNHEY, CDR2 SMNVEV (reference sequence). CDR3 in amino acids: CASSPGGGPYEQYF. CDR3 nucleotide sequence: TGTGCCAGCAGTCCGGGGGGGGGCCCCTACGAGCAGTACTTC.

This clone has a handful of counts. The rearrangement uses TRBV5-6 and TRBJ2-1; 9 bases are a match to TRBD1. CDR1 is SGHDT and CDR2 is YYEEEE in the germline V gene. The length of the CDR3 is 15 residues. V trimming: 3 bases; J trimming: 4 bases; junction bases outside the gene matches: 5. The CDR3: CASSYGTGRYNEQFF. CDR3 sequence (DNA): TGTGCCAGCAGCTACGGGACAGGGAGGTACAATGAGCAGTTCTTC.

In its sample, this clone was seen once. V is TRBV7-9 and J is TRBJ2-5; possible D gene TRBD1, 5 bases. Looked up from germline, CDR1 is SEHNR and CDR2 is FQNEAQ (reference sequence). Trimming cost V 0 bases and J 5 bases, with 10 bases left between them. This CDR3 has 14 amino acids. The CDR3 here is CASSLALQGETQYF. The CDR3 bases are TGTGCCAGCAGCTTAGCCCTGCAGGGTGAGACCCAGTACTTC.

The V gene is TRBV19, the J gene TRBJ1-5, with D unclear. The germline V and J ends were trimmed by 4 bases and 0 bases, with 10 bases remaining between them. Germline V gene lookup returns CDR1 LNHDA and CDR2 SQIVND (reference sequence). The CDR3 has 15 amino acids. The CDR3: CASSTAGYSNQPQHF. The CDR3 nucleotides are TGTGCCAGTAGTACGGCGGGGTATAGCAATCAGCCCCAGCATTTT. Combining the CDR3 with reference TRBV19 and TRBJ1-5 gives the whole variable domain DGGITQSPKYLFRKEGQNVTLSCEQNLNHDAMYWYRQDPGQGLRLIYYSQIVNDFQKGDIAEGYSVSREKKESFPLTVTSAQKNPTAFYLCASSTAGYSNQPQHFGDGTRLSIL.

V usage is TRBV4-1 and J usage is TRBJ1-6, with 7 bases identical to TRBD1. There are 14 residues in the CDR3. V lost 1 base, J lost 9 bases, and 3 bases stayed unmatched. The germline V gene has CDR1 MGHRA and CDR2 YSYEKL. The CDR3 spells CASSQAGGGSPLHF. CDR3 nucleotide sequence: TGCGCCAGCAGCCAAGCAGGGGGAGGTTCACCCCTCCACTTT.

Only one count was recorded for this clone. The chain uses TRBV18 and TRBJ1-1, with 8 bases identical to TRBD1. The CDR3 totals 16 residues. Germline-derived CDR1 and CDR2 are KGHSH and LQKENI. The J segment lost 4 bases and the V segment lost 3 bases, leaving 10 bases of the junction unmatched. The CDR3 region is CASSPQRTGRATEAFF. The CDR3 DNA follows: TGTGCCAGCTCACCTCAACGGACAGGGAGGGCCACTGAAGCTTTCTTT. The variable domain in full, with the rest retrieved from reference TRBV18 and TRBJ1-1, is NAGVMQNPRHLVRRRGQEARLRCSPMKGHSHVYWYRQLPEEGLKFMVYLQKENIIDESGMPKERFSAEFPKEGPSILRIQQVVRGDSAAYFCASSPQRTGRATEAFFGQGTRLTVV.

The CDR3 sequence is CASSHPTSGGQETQYF. CDR3 DNA sequence: TGCGCCAGCAGCCACCCGACTAGCGGGGGCCAAGAGACCCAGTACTTC. The chain employs TRBV4-1 and TRBJ2-5, with 12 bases matching TRBD2. This CDR3 comprises 16 residues. The V and J ends lost 3 bases and 1 base, in that order; junction bases with no gene match: 3. Germline V CDR1 and CDR2: MGHRA, YSYEKL.

The gene calls are TRBV18 and TRBJ2-5; 9 positions match TRBD1. Trimming cost V 0 bases and J 1 base; bases outside gene matches: 3. Germline CDR1 reads KGHSH; CDR2 reads LQKENI. This CDR3 is 16 amino acids long. CDR3 protein: CASSPPRTGVQETQYF. The CDR3 bases are TGTGCCAGCTCACCACCGCGGACAGGGGTCCAAGAGACCCAGTACTTC.

CDR3 in DNA: TGCGCCAGCAGCCAAGATCCTAGCGAGGAGACCCAGTACTTC. It specifies CASSQDPSEETQYF. The V and J genes are TRBV4-1 and TRBJ2-5; perhaps TRBD2 as D (6 bases). The germline CDR1 and CDR2 sequences are MGHRA and YSYEKL. Between the trimmed V and J ends, which lost 0 bases and 5 bases, there was a span of 10 bases. The CDR3 is 14 residues long.

The genes are TRBV15 and TRBJ2-3, with D maybe TRBD2 (6 bases). V lost 0 bases and J lost 4, with 11 bases in between. Germline CDR1 LNHNV, CDR2 YYDKDF (reference sequence). CDR3 length equals 15 residues. Here the CDR3 DNA reads TGTGCCACCAGCAGAGATCAGGAGGGGTCAGATACGCAGTATTTT. Residues: CATSRDQEGSDTQYF.

This chain links TRBV5-6 with TRBJ2-7, with 7 bases lining up with TRBD1. Germline V CDR1 and CDR2: SGHDT, YYEEEE. J gave up 2 bases and V 4 bases, and 6 bases lay outside the gene matches. The CDR3 has 14 residues. CDR3 in DNA: TGTGCCAGCAGCCCCGACAGGGCCACCTACGAGCAGTACTTC. Translation gives CASSPDRATYEQYF.

The genes are TRBV19 and TRBJ2-2; perhaps TRBD2 as D (5 bases). Trimming pared 1 base from V and 4 bases from J, leaving 13 bases between. This CDR3 spans 16 amino acids. Germline CDR1 reads LNHDA; CDR2 reads SQIVND (reference sequence). CDR3 in amino acids: CASSIGGRTSTGELFF. The CDR3 coding sequence is TGTGCCAGTAGTATAGGCGGGCGGACGAGCACCGGGGAGCTGTTTTTT.

This clone was found once. This chain links TRBV7-8 with TRBJ2-7; D ambiguous. Per the germline V gene, CDR1 is SGHVS and CDR2 is FQNEAQ. With 3 bases removed from V and 10 bases from J, the gap between germline ends came to 10 bases. The CDR3 totals 11 residues. Written as DNA, the CDR3 is TGTGCCAGCAGCTTCCGAGGTCCTCAGTACTTC. Encoded protein: CASSFRGPQYF.

The chain uses TRBV6-1 and TRBJ1-1; D is ambiguous. The CDR3 spans 12 residues. V was shortened by 6 bases and J by 7 bases, with 12 bases between the two germline ends. Germline loops: CDR1 MNHNS, CDR2 SASEGT. In nucleotides, the CDR3 is TGTGCCAGCAGCGGAGGAGCTATTGAAGCTTTCTTT. Its translation is CASSGGAIEAFF.

The rearrangement links TRBV7-3 to TRBJ2-3; maybe TRBD2 (5 bases). This CDR3 region has 13 residues. V was clipped by 3 bases and J by 1 base, with 5 bases between them. Germline CDR1 and CDR2: SGHTA and FQGTGA. CDR3 protein: CASSFGGTDTQYF. The CDR3 DNA sequence: TGTGCCAGCAGCTTCGGGGGCACAGATACGCAGTATTTT.

In DNA form, the CDR3 reads TGTGCCAGCAGTTTAGTACTAGCGGGTGGCACAGATACGCAGTATTTT. Translated: CASSLVLAGGTDTQYF. The rearrangement links TRBV27 to TRBJ2-3; 9 bases align to TRBD2. CDR3 length: 16 amino acids. V lost 2 bases to trimming and J lost 1 base; unmatched junction nucleotides: 4. Germline V gene data show CDR1 as MNHEY and CDR2 as SMNVEV (reference sequence).

V is TRBV5-6 and J is TRBJ1-6, with 9 bases that match TRBD1. V shed 4 bases and J 8 bases; nucleotides not matched to a gene: 4. The CDR3 totals 14 residues. Germline CDR1 and CDR2: SGHDT and YYEEEE. The CDR3 coding sequence is TGTGCCAGCAGCAGGGACAGGGCGGATTCACCCCTCCACTTT. Translated, it gives CASSRDRADSPLHF.

This clone showed up just a few times. The chain uses TRBV6-4 and TRBJ1-1; 7 nucleotides agree with TRBD1. Germline trimming cut 7 bases from V and 2 bases from J; bases unmatched to any gene: 10. This CDR3 contains 15 residues. Germline V lookup: CDR1 MRHNA, CDR2 SNTAGT. The CDR3 sequence is CASTQGTARNTEAFF. Here the CDR3 DNA reads TGTGCCAGCACCCAGGGGACAGCGCGCAACACTGAAGCTTTCTTT.

J is TRBJ2-2 and V is TRBV6-1, with D maybe TRBD1 (6 bases). Trimming took off 8 bases at V and 5 bases at J, with 6 bases between the two ends. Germline values: CDR1 MNHNS, CDR2 SASEGT. This CDR3 has 11 residues. CDR3 in DNA: TGTGCCAGCGACAGGACCGGGGAGCTGTTTTTT. This sequence encodes CASDRTGELFF.